This T cell receptor (beta chain) was captured by sequencing in a study of OX40 agonist ivuxolimab in advanced cancers. Measured with immunoSEQ multiplex PCR; TCRdb has only the in-frame clones, and not every one. Of tens of thousands of clones in the sample, roughly 80% were seen once. V was cut by 5 bases and J by 4 bases, with 12 bases left in between. Germline loops: CDR1 MDHEN, CDR2 SYDVKM. The CDR3 spans 13 residues. V is TRBV28 and J is TRBJ2-7; D gene ambiguous. The receptor's source is an adult with an advanced solid tumor such as melanoma, head and neck, liver or kidney cancer. This sample comprised CD4+ or CD8+ T cells sorted from blood, obtained in a trial of the OX40 agonist ivuxolimab. The CDR3 region is CASSRTAVYEQYF. The DNA of the CDR3 is TGTGCCAGCAGTCGTACAGCTGTATACGAGCAGTACTTC.